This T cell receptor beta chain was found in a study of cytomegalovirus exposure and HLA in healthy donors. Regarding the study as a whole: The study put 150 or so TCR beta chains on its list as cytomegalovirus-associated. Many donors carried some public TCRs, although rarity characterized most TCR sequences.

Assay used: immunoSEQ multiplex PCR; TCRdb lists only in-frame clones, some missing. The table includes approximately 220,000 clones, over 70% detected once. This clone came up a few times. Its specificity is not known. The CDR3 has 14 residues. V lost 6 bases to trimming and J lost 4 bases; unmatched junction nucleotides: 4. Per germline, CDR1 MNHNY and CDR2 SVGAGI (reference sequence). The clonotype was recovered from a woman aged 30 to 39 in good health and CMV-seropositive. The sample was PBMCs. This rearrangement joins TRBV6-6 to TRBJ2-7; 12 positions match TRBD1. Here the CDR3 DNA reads TGTGCCAGCAGACCGGGACAGGGGGCTTACGAGCAGTACTTC. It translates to CASRPGQGAYEQYF.